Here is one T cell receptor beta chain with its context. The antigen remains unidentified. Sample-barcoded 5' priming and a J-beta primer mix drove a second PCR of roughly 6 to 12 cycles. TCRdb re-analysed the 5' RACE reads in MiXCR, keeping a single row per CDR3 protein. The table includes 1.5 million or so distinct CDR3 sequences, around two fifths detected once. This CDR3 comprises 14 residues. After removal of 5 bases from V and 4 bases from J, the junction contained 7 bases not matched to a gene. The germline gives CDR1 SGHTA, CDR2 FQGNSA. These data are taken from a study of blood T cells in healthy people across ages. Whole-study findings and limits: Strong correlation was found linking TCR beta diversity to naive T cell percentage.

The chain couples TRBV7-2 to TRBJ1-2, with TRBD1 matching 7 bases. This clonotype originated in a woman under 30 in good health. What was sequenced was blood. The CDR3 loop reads CASSLATGTYGYTF. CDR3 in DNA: TGTGCCAGCAGCCTCGCGACAGGGACCTATGGCTACACCTTC.